The 17 T cell receptor beta chains in this list originate from one sample, sequenced in a study of T cells in Graves' hyperthyroidism and ophthalmopathy. TCR beta CDR3 sequences were amplified from RNA transcripts. TCR CDR3 underwent first-round RT-PCR with the HTBI primer set. A single record per CDR3 protein comes from TCRdb applying MiXCR to the multiplex PCR reads. The repertoire has roughly 93,000 distinct CDR3 sequences, around 50% of them found once; the top ten carry 25% to 30%. The sample taken for sequencing was blood. These receptors came from a woman aged 40 to 50 with Graves' hyperthyroidism.

CDR3: CATSDPTSGRGLGETQYF. As DNA, the CDR3 is TGTGCCACCAGTGACCCGACTAGCGGGAGGGGATTAGGAGAGACCCAGTACTTC. The chain recombines TRBV24-1 with TRBJ2-5, with 14 bases fitting TRBD2. The CDR3 loop spans 18 amino acids. The V and J ends lost 4 bases and 4 bases, in that order; junction bases with no gene match: 10. Germline CDR1 and CDR2: KGHDR and SFDVKD.

Points on this clonotype: This may be a read error: a much more frequent sequence differs by one nucleotide. This likely comes from a read error, as the CDR3 has no conserved phenylalanine or tryptophan at its end. This sequence joins TRBV20-1 and TRBJ2-7; 7 bases align to TRBD1. V was clipped by 2 bases and J by 1 base; unmatched bases: 5. Germline loops: CDR1 DFQATT, CDR2 SNEGSKA (reference sequence). The CDR3 contains 14 residues. The CDR3 spells CSARKAGGSYEQYL. DNA of the CDR3: TGCAGTGCTAGAAAGGCAGGGGGATCCTACGAGCAGTACCTC.

This chain uses TRBV5-1 with TRBJ2-5; 9 bases map to TRBD1. This CDR3 contains 14 residues. V gave up 1 base and J gave up 3 bases; unmatched junction bases: 1. Germline V gene data show CDR1 as SGHRS and CDR2 as YFSETQ. The CDR3 loop is CASSLRDREETQYF. CDR3 DNA: TGCGCCAGCAGCTTGAGGGACAGGGAAGAGACCCAGTACTTC.

This clonotype was observed at least ten times. This chain uses TRBV19 with TRBJ1-1, with a tentative D call TRBD1 (5 bases). V was trimmed by 6 bases and J by 4 bases, leaving 9 bases between them. Looked up from germline, CDR1 is LNHDA and CDR2 is SQIVND (reference sequence). The CDR3 runs to 12 residues. CDR3 coding DNA: TGTGCCAGTAGATTCGGGGCCACTGAAGCTTTCTTT. It yields the protein CASRFGATEAFF. Full variable domain (remainder filled in from reference TRBV19 and TRBJ1-1): DGGITQSPKYLFRKEGQNVTLSCEQNLNHDAMYWYRQDPGQGLRLIYYSQIVNDFQKGDIAEGYSVSREKKESFPLTVTSAQKNPTAFYLCASRFGATEAFFGQGTRLTVV.

For this clonotype: This CDR3 is missing its conserved last phenylalanine or tryptophan, likely due to a read error. The DNA is left out, because the CDR3 cannot be placed on it with certainty; the CDR3 is given as TCRdb lists it. The J gene is TRBJ2-5, the V gene TRBV9; the DNA was not compared with TRBD1, the D call given in the table. The CDR3 is 17 amino acids in total, end residues counted. CDR1 is SGDLS, CDR2 YYNGEE, per germline. The CDR3 spells CASSKHHTGVGGETRYL.

This rearrangement joins TRBV9 to TRBJ1-6; 9 nucleotides align to TRBD1. Germline CDR1 is SGDLS and CDR2 is YYNGEE. The CDR3 runs 16 residues. Trimming at V came to 4 bases and at J to 6 bases, leaving 8 bases not matched to a gene. The CDR3 DNA sequence: TGTGCCAGCAGCTCACGGACAGGGGCCGGTAATTCACCCCTCCACTTT. It specifies CASSSRTGAGNSPLHF. Full variable domain (rest looked up from reference TRBV9 and TRBJ1-6): DSGVTQTPKHLITATGQRVTLRCSPRSGDLSVYWYQQSLDQGLQFLIQYYNGEERAKGNILERFSAQQFPDLHSELNLSSLELGDSALYFCASSSRTGAGNSPLHFGNGTRLTVT.

Ten or more counts support this clonotype. The chain is built from TRBV7-2 and TRBJ1-2; possibly TRBD1 for D (5 bases). The CDR3 is 12 amino acids. The ends were cut back, 5 bases at V and 7 bases at J, with 11 bases in the middle. The germline gives CDR1 SGHTA, CDR2 FQGNSA. The CDR3 region is CASSQGGRGYTF. In DNA, the CDR3 is TGTGCCAGCAGCCAGGGAGGACGTGGCTACACCTTC. Full variable domain (missing parts from reference TRBV7-2 and TRBJ1-2): GAGVSQSPSNKVTEKGKDVELRCDPISGHTALYWYRQSLGQGLEFLIYFQGNSAPDKSGLPSDRFSAERTGGSVSTLTIQRTQQEDSAVYLCASSQGGRGYTFGSGTRLTVV.

The rearrangement uses TRBV20-1 and TRBJ2-5; maybe TRBD2 (7 bases). From germline, CDR1 is DFQATT and CDR2 SNEGSKA (reference sequence). This CDR3 contains 14 residues. Trimming left V 6 bases short and J 4 bases short, with 18 bases between. The DNA of the CDR3 is TGCAGTGCAGGGGGGGGGCGGGGCCCAGAGACCCAGTACTTC. Its translation: CSAGGGRGPETQYF.

The V and J genes are TRBV25-1 and TRBJ2-7, with 8 bases lining up with TRBD2. Trimming took 8 bases from V and 2 from J; bases not matched to a gene: 5. Germline V gene lookup returns CDR1 MGHDK and CDR2 SYGVNS. This CDR3 is 13 amino acids long. The CDR3 nucleotides are TGTGCCAGCTCCCGGCGGGGGGCCTACGAGCAGTACTTC. It codes for CASSRRGAYEQYF.

Remarks on this clonotype: At one end, the junction sequence differs from germline, possibly due to a read error. The chain recombines TRBV7-9 with TRBJ1-1; D remains ambiguous. CDR3 length: 14 amino acids. CDR1 is SEHNR, CDR2 FQNEAQ, per germline (reference sequence). Written as DNA, the CDR3 is TGCGCCAGTAGTAGCGGGAGTACCGACACTGAAGCTTTCTTT. It yields the protein CASSSGSTDTEAFF.

The V call is TRBV7-2, the J call TRBJ2-5, with D perhaps matching TRBD2 (6 bases). This CDR3 has 18 residues. Per the germline V gene, CDR1 is SGHTA and CDR2 is FQGNSA. Trimming took 1 base from V and 9 from J, leaving 27 bases between them. DNA of the CDR3: TGTGCCAGCAGCTTAGAGCGTAGGGGTCACGAGCAGTGGGAGGCCCAGTACTTC. It translates to CASSLERRGHEQWEAQYF.

J is TRBJ1-3 and V is TRBV30; D remains unclear. The V and J ends lost 1 base and 0 bases respectively, with 16 bases between them. CDR3 size: 17 residues. Germline values: CDR1 GTSNPN, CDR2 SVGIG (reference sequence). CDR3 DNA sequence: TGTGCCTGGAGTGGTACCACGCTGTCAGGCTCTGGAAACACCATATATTTT. This translates into CAWSGTTLSGSGNTIYF.

As for this clonotype: A much larger clonotype is one base distant, so this may be a read error. The chain employs TRBV6-1 and TRBJ2-2, with a weak D call TRBD1 (5 bases). Germline values: CDR1 MNHNS, CDR2 SASEGT. Trimming shortened V by 6 bases and J by 0 bases, and 14 bases separated the two germline ends. The CDR3 has 16 residues. CDR3 in amino acids: CASRGAGLANTGELFF. Here the CDR3 DNA reads TGTGCCAGCAGGGGTGCAGGGCTAGCGAACACCGGGGAGCTGTTTTTT.

The chain carries TRBV15 and TRBJ1-1; possible D gene TRBD1, 6 bases. CDR1 and CDR2 (germline): LNHNV, YYDKDF (reference sequence). V gave up 0 bases and J gave up 4 bases, with 15 bases separating them. The CDR3 contains 16 residues. The CDR3 bases are TGTGCCACCAGCAGAGATCGGGCAGGGGTTGGCACTGAAGCTTTCTTT. This gives the protein CATSRDRAGVGTEAFF.

The CDR3 loop is CSSKDRAGGYTF. The CDR3 DNA follows: TGCAGCAGCAAGGACAGGGCTGGAGGCTACACCTTC. The chain links TRBV29-1 to TRBJ1-2, with 8 bases aligning to TRBD1. Losses at the gene ends were 8 bases for V and 8 bases for J; bases not matched to a gene: 10. CDR3 length: 12 amino acids. In germline, CDR1 is SQVTM, CDR2 ANQGSEA. The entire variable domain, with the rest obtained from reference TRBV29-1 and TRBJ1-2, is as follows: SAVISQKPSRDICQRGTSLTIQCQVDSQVTMMFWYRQQPGQSLTLIATANQGSEATYESGFVIDKFPISRPNLTFSTLTVSNMSPEDSSIYLCSSKDRAGGYTFGSGTRLTVV.

This clonotype was detected many times. This chain links TRBV29-1 with TRBJ2-3; TRBD2 matches at 7 bases. The junction had 8 bases not matched to a gene; V was cut back by 2 bases and J by 3 bases. Germline V gene sequence: CDR1 SQVTM, CDR2 ANQGSEA. This CDR3 has 15 amino acids. The CDR3 loop is CSVEFGGRGTDTQYF. CDR3 in DNA: TGCAGCGTTGAATTCGGCGGGAGAGGGACAGATACGCAGTATTTT.

This clonotype was recorded at least ten times. This chain connects TRBV7-9 to TRBJ1-2; D unclear. Germline V gives CDR1 SEHNR, CDR2 FQNEAQ (reference sequence). The CDR3 is made up of 12 amino acids. The V end was cut by 5 bases, the J end by 8 bases, with 12 bases between. The chain's CDR3 is CASSPGMGGYTF. The CDR3 region has the DNA TGTGCCAGCAGCCCTGGGATGGGGGGCTACACCTTC.